This T cell receptor (beta chain) stems from a study of T-cell memory formation after mild COVID-19. Looking at the study overall: Largely, the TCR clusters proved donor specific.

UMIs and sample barcodes were carried by the TCR alpha and TCR beta cDNA libraries that 5'RACE produced using constant-segment primers. TCRdb reanalysed the 5' RACE reads using MiXCR and keeps one entry per CDR3 protein. The repertoire holds 550,000 to 700,000 distinct CDR3 sequences, roughly 18% seen once, with approximately 12% in the top ten. Study observations and caveats: Clones which contracted sat mainly in CM and EM if CD4+, and in EMRA if CD8+. Second-wave clones reaching peak frequency on day 37 lacked confirmed SARS-CoV-2 specificity.

In the case of this clonotype: What it binds is unknown.

Per the germline V gene, CDR1 is KGHDR and CDR2 is SFDVKD. V shed 3 bases and J 2 bases; nucleotides not matched to a gene: 6. The CDR3 covers 17 residues. The sequence was collected from an adult woman who had mild COVID-19 (a few samples of this study predate the infection). Cell type and time point are not known. Sequencing input: PBMCs or a T cell subset sorted from them (not recorded which). The chain couples TRBV24-1 to TRBJ2-2; 9 nucleotides agree with TRBD2. CDR3 nucleotides: TGTGCCACCAGTGATGAGAGCGGGAGGAAAAACACCGGGGAGCTGTTTTTT. Translating it yields CATSDESGRKNTGELFF.